This TCR beta chain was documented in a study of response to subunit inactivated influenza vaccine. V lost 7 bases and J lost 2, with 8 bases in between. This CDR3 spans 11 amino acids. CDR1 and CDR2 (germline): DFQATT, SNEGSKA (reference sequence). On this clonotype itself: Its target is not known.

Study-level findings and limits: It was suggested by the authors that few new T cells are recruited by each seasonal influenza vaccination.

TCRdb re-analysed the RT-PCR reads in MiXCR, keeping a single row per CDR3 protein. The repertoire holds 550,000 to 800,000 distinct CDR3 sequences, with approximately 13% as singletons. The V call is TRBV20-1, the J call TRBJ1-2; the D gene is possibly TRBD1 (6 bases). This receptor was taken from a man in his fifties or sixties who received an inactivated influenza vaccine. The input for sequencing was PBMCs from blood, taken 14 to 15 days before vaccination. The CDR3 reads CSGTANYGYTF. The CDR3 DNA sequence: TGCAGTGGGACAGCGAACTATGGCTACACCTTC.